The sample holds a few counts of the clone carrying this TCR beta chain. The data originate from a study of T cells in Graves' hyperthyroidism and ophthalmopathy. Study context: Before treatment of any kind, peripheral blood was taken at initial diagnosis.

RNA transcripts were the template for amplifying TCR beta CDR3 regions. TCR CDR3 underwent first-round RT-PCR with the HTBI primer set. TCRdb recomputed calls from the multiplex PCR reads with MiXCR, one row per CDR3 protein. The data show about 640,000 distinct CDR3 sequences, with less than 25% seen just once and approximately 30% held by the top ten. Exclusion followed for patients with uncontrolled infection, other autoimmune disease, pregnancy or lactation. The study based diagnoses on clinical symptoms, serum thyroxine and TRAb, thyroid ultrasound and orbital computed tomography. Between the trimmed V and J ends, which lost 1 base and 6 bases, there was a span of 8 bases. The length of the CDR3 is 13 residues. The germline gives CDR1 MDHEN, CDR2 SYDVKM.

The TCR originated in a man younger than 45 with Graves' ophthalmopathy. This chain links TRBV28 with TRBJ2-3; D might be TRBD1 (5 bases). Sequencing input: blood. CDR3 sequence: CASSLLQADTQYF. The CDR3 nucleotides read TGTGCCAGCAGTTTATTACAGGCGGATACGCAGTATTTT.